This T cell receptor beta chain was found in a study of regulatory T cells in long-lasting Graves disease. iRepertoire HTBI primers and Arm-PCR of CDR3 regions built TCR beta libraries. TCRdb analysed the multiplex PCR reads with MiXCR anew, one entry per CDR3 protein. The sample lists approximately 480,000 distinct CDR3 sequences, around 15% occurring once. This clonotype was seen ten or more times. Time point meaning: newly diagnosed GD, antithyroid drugs for less than 3 months. PBMC-extracted RNA yielded the TCR library. The CDR3 sequence is 13 residues long. The germline CDR1 and CDR2 sequences are DFQATT and SNEGSKA (reference sequence). V trimming: 6 bases; J trimming: 8 bases; junction bases outside the gene matches: 8. This same sample was also part of a study on T cells in Graves' hyperthyroidism and ophthalmopathy. That source reports: The patients, who ranged from 18 to 65 in age, presented with newly diagnosed hyperthyroidism lasting under 2 months.

The gene calls are TRBV20-1 and TRBJ2-1; 9 nucleotides agree with TRBD2. The sequence derives from a man between 35 and 55 years old with Graves disease. The sequences come from peripheral blood mononuclear cells (PBMCs), collected at new diagnosis, from a patient treated with antithyroid drugs. The CDR3 loop reads CSALKRTSDEQFF. CDR3 in DNA: TGCAGTGCCCTGAAAAGGACTAGCGATGAGCAGTTCTTC.